The 21 T cell receptor beta chains below all came from one sample that was sequenced in a study of shared clonotypes between healthy human individuals. Sequencing was performed with immunoSEQ multiplex PCR; in TCRdb, only in-frame clones are kept and a portion is missing. Of about 1.5 million clones in the sample, around 98% were seen once. Sequenced sample: naive CD4+ T cells sorted from blood. Documented subset: CD45RA+ positively selected. The source of these receptors is a man aged 30 to 45 in good health.

The chain recombines TRBV7-9 with TRBJ2-7, with a possible D match to TRBD2 (6 bases). CDR1 and CDR2 from the germline V gene are SEHNR and FQNEAQ (reference sequence). The CDR3 loop spans 15 amino acids. Between the trimmed V and J ends, which lost 2 bases and 3 bases, there was a span of 14 bases. The CDR3 spells CASSLPAGGFYEQYF. CDR3 coding DNA: TGTGCCAGCAGCTTACCCGCCGGGGGTTTCTACGAGCAGTACTTC. The variable domain in full, completed from reference TRBV7-9 and TRBJ2-7, reads DTGVSQNPRHKITKRGQNVTFRCDPISEHNRLYWYRQTLGQGPEFLTYFQNEAQLEKSRLLSDRFSAERPKGSFSTLEIQRTEQGDSAMYLCASSLPAGGFYEQYFGPGTRLTVT.

The CDR3, as DNA: TGTGCCAGTACCATAAACGGCAGCCCAAATCAGCCCCAGCATTTT. This translates into CASTINGSPNQPQHF. The chain uses TRBV19 and TRBJ1-5; unclear D gene. The CDR3 is made up of 15 amino acids. The V gene's germline CDR1 is LNHDA and CDR2 SQIVND (reference sequence). Trimming took off 7 bases at V and 4 bases at J, with 17 bases between the two ends.

This sequence joins TRBV2 and TRBJ2-3; TRBD1 matches at 7 bases. The CDR3 is 15 residues long. V lost 8 bases, J lost 0 bases, and 8 bases stayed unmatched. Germline values: CDR1 SNHLY, CDR2 FYNNEI. CDR3 coding DNA: TGTGCCAGCCGCTTAGGACAGGCGAGCACAGATACGCAGTATTTT. Residues: CASRLGQASTDTQYF.

V and J are TRBV27 and TRBJ2-7; 10 bases fit TRBD1. Germline CDR1 is MNHEY and CDR2 is SMNVEV (reference sequence). The junction had 3 bases not matched to a gene; V was cut back by 3 bases and J by 1 base. The CDR3 totals 15 residues. CDR3 nucleotide sequence: TGTGCCAGCAGTTTTGGGACAGGGGATTCCTACGAGCAGTACTTC. Amino acid sequence: CASSFGTGDSYEQYF.

The chain employs TRBV28 and TRBJ1-5; D perhaps matches TRBD1 (5 bases). Germline V gene lookup returns CDR1 MDHEN and CDR2 SYDVKM. With 3 bases removed from V and 3 bases from J, the gap between germline ends came to 9 bases. CDR3 length equals 14 residues. The CDR3 sequence: CASSFRTNNQPQHF. CDR3 coding DNA: TGTGCCAGCAGTTTTAGGACAAACAATCAGCCCCAGCATTTT. The full variable domain, in which reference TRBV28 and TRBJ1-5 provide the parts outside the CDR3, is DVKVTQSSRYLVKRTGEKVFLECVQDMDHENMFWYRQDPGLGLRLIYFSYDVKMKEKGDIPEGYSVSREKKERFSLILESASTNQTSMYLCASSFRTNNQPQHFGDGTRLSIL.

This chain uses TRBV5-4 with TRBJ2-1; 9 positions agree with TRBD2. V lost 1 base, J lost 4 bases, and 6 bases stayed unmatched. The CDR3 loop spans 16 amino acids. The germline gives CDR1 SGHNT, CDR2 YYREEE (reference sequence). CDR3 in amino acids: CASSLQASGVYNEQFF. The CDR3 coding sequence is TGTGCCAGCAGCTTGCAGGCTAGCGGGGTGTACAATGAGCAGTTCTTC.

The chain has TRBV30 and TRBJ2-3, with TRBD2 matching 9 bases. The germline CDR1 and CDR2 sequences are GTSNPN and SVGIG (reference sequence). V trimming: 2 bases; J trimming: 3 bases; junction bases outside the gene matches: 6. The CDR3 length is 15 residues. The CDR3 sequence: CAWSLAGALTDTQYF. DNA for the CDR3: TGTGCCTGGAGTTTAGCGGGAGCTTTGACAGATACGCAGTATTTT.

This clone was seen once. The chain joins TRBV5-6 to TRBJ1-4, with TRBD1 as a possible D gene (6 bases). V lost 2 bases to trimming and J lost 5 bases, with 16 bases between them. This CDR3 comprises 16 residues. From germline, CDR1 is SGHDT and CDR2 YYEEEE. CDR3 sequence: CASSLVKGGQNEKLFF. The CDR3 nucleotides read TGTGCCAGCAGCTTAGTCAAGGGGGGTCAAAATGAAAAACTGTTTTTT.

The gene calls are TRBV6-5 and TRBJ2-5; D unresolved. The V and J ends lost 2 bases and 5 bases respectively, with 12 bases between them. CDR3 length: 14 amino acids. Germline V gene sequence: CDR1 MNHEY, CDR2 SVGAGI. The CDR3 DNA is TGTGCCAGCAGTTACGACTGGGAAGGGGAGACCCAGTACTTC. Translated: CASSYDWEGETQYF.

This clone was observed a single time. V usage is TRBV4-3 and J usage is TRBJ2-7; possibly TRBD2 for D (5 bases). Germline CDR1 LGHNA, CDR2 YSLEER. Trimming took off 4 bases at V and 3 bases at J, with 16 bases between the two ends. The length of the CDR3 is 15 residues. For the CDR3, the DNA is TGCGCCAGCAGCCGAGAGAGAGGGATTCACTACGAGCAGTACTTC. Amino acids: CASSRERGIHYEQYF.

This clone was counted only a few times. The V gene is TRBV5-1, the J gene TRBJ1-1, with D hard to call. CDR3 length: 13 residues. V shed 4 bases and J shed 4 bases, with 11 bases lying between them. The V gene's germline CDR1 is SGHRS and CDR2 YFSETQ. This CDR3 is CASSEPRVTEAFF. For the CDR3, the DNA is TGCGCCAGCAGCGAGCCGAGGGTCACTGAAGCTTTCTTT.

The chain employs TRBV7-8 and TRBJ1-6, with a tentative D call TRBD1 (5 bases). The CDR3 extends over 16 amino acids. Germline loops: CDR1 SGHVS, CDR2 FQNEAQ. V was shortened by 0 bases and J by 4 bases, with 10 bases between the two germline ends. CDR3 region: CASSLARQSYNSPLHF. The DNA of the CDR3 is TGTGCCAGCAGCTTAGCCCGACAGTCGTATAATTCACCCCTCCACTTT.

This chain joins TRBV6-1 and TRBJ2-5; D unclear. V lost 3 bases to trimming and J lost 0 bases, with 11 bases between them. This CDR3 has 15 amino acids. The germline V gene has CDR1 MNHNS and CDR2 SASEGT. CDR3 in amino acids: CASSDLRSHQETQYF. Written as DNA, the CDR3 is TGTGCCAGCAGTGATTTGAGATCCCACCAAGAGACCCAGTACTTC.

In DNA form, the CDR3 reads TGTGCCAGCAGAGAGGACGGCGCCTACGAGCAGTACTTC. This codes for CASREDGAYEQYF. The V and J genes are TRBV6-5 and TRBJ2-7; D call uncertain. V lost 6 bases and J 2 bases, leaving 11 bases between the germline ends. Germline loops: CDR1 MNHEY, CDR2 SVGAGI. This CDR3 has 13 residues.

As for this clone: The identical CDR3 is also encoded by other nucleotide sequences in the sample. J is TRBJ2-3 and V is TRBV9; no clear D. The germline V gene has CDR1 SGDLS and CDR2 YYNGEE. Trimming took 2 bases from V and 2 from J, leaving 6 bases between them. This CDR3 region has 13 residues. The CDR3 DNA is TGTGCCAGCAGCGTCGCTAACACAGATACGCAGTATTTT. It is translated as CASSVANTDTQYF.

The V and J genes are TRBV27 and TRBJ2-5; tentative D call: TRBD2 (6 bases). V gave up 2 bases and J gave up 4 bases, with 11 bases separating them. This CDR3 spans 14 amino acids. Germline lookup yields CDR1 MNHEY and CDR2 SMNVEV (reference sequence). CDR3 DNA: TGTGCCAGCAGTTTAACCCCCGGGGGAGAGACCCAGTACTTC. As protein: CASSLTPGGETQYF.

This clone was picked up one time. Additional DNA sequences in this sample encode the identical CDR3. The J gene is TRBJ2-3, the V gene TRBV29-1, with unresolved D. The CDR3 totals 12 residues. Germline V CDR1 and CDR2: SQVTM, ANQGSEA. Trimming left V 5 bases short and J 4 bases short, with 10 bases between. Written as DNA, the CDR3 is TGCAGCGTTTTGACTGGCGCAGATACGCAGTATTTT. Translating gives CSVLTGADTQYF.

The chain joins TRBV7-6 to TRBJ2-2; a weak D match, TRBD2 (5 bases). With 0 bases removed from V and 1 base from J, the gap between germline ends came to 9 bases. Germline V lookup: CDR1 SGHVS, CDR2 FNYEAQ. The CDR3 sequence is 16 residues long. Here the CDR3 reads CASSLAHGLNTGELFF. In DNA form, the CDR3 reads TGTGCCAGCAGCTTAGCCCACGGACTGAACACCGGGGAGCTGTTTTTT.

To note about this clone: A read error may account for a junction end that differs from germline. CDR3 in amino acids: CSAAVFGSSFAF. The CDR3 DNA sequence: TGCAGCGCCGCGGTCTTTGGGTCCTCTTTTGCCTTC. V and J are TRBV29-1 and TRBJ1-2, with no clear D. This CDR3 comprises 12 residues. Germline CDR1 and CDR2: SQVTM and ANQGSEA.

The CDR3: CASSEYSLRDPLYNEQFF. The CDR3 DNA sequence: TGTGCCAGCAGTGAATACTCCCTCCGGGACCCCCTCTACAATGAGCAGTTCTTC. V usage is TRBV25-1 and J usage is TRBJ2-1; D is perhaps TRBD1 or TRBD2 (5 bases each). V was pared by 0 bases and J by 3 bases, with 18 bases between. The CDR3 extends over 18 amino acids. In germline, CDR1 is MGHDK, CDR2 SYGVNS.

V usage is TRBV9 and J usage is TRBJ1-2, with a tentative D call TRBD1 (6 bases). In germline, CDR1 is SGDLS, CDR2 YYNGEE. Trimming took off 1 base at V and 2 bases at J, with 9 bases between the two ends. CDR3 length equals 14 residues. The CDR3 DNA follows: TGTGCCAGCAGCGTATTAACAGGGAACTATGGCTACACCTTC. Translating it yields CASSVLTGNYGYTF.